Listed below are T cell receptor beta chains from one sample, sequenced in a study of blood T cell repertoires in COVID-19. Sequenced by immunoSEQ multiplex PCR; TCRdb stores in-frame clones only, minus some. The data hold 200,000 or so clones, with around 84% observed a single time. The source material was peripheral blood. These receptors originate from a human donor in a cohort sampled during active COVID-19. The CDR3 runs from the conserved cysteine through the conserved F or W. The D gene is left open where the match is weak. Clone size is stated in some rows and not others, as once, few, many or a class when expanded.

cdr3_aa: CASILRLAGAGEQFF
cdr3_nt: TGTGCCAGCATTCTCCGACTAGCGGGAGCCGGTGAGCAGTTCTTC
j_call: TRBJ2-1
clone_size: -
d_call: TRBD2
v_call: TRBV7-9

cdr3_aa: CASSQTGQGANSPLHF
cdr3_nt: TGCGCCAGCAGCCAGACGGGGCAGGGGGCTAATTCACCCCTCCACTTT
j_call: TRBJ1-6
clone_size: few
d_call: TRBD1
v_call: TRBV4-1

cdr3_aa: CASSPTQGRTDTQYF
cdr3_nt: TGTGCCAGCTCACCAACGCAGGGTAGGACAGATACGCAGTATTTT
j_call: TRBJ2-3
clone_size: -
d_call: -
v_call: TRBV18

cdr3_aa: CASSTTGTGPYEQYF
cdr3_nt: TGTGCCAGTAGTACCACCGGGACAGGCCCCTACGAGCAGTACTTC
j_call: TRBJ2-7
clone_size: -
d_call: TRBD1
v_call: TRBV19

cdr3_aa: CASSPTGLAGVYEQYF
cdr3_nt: TGTGCCAGCAGCCCGACCGGACTAGCGGGAGTCTACGAGCAGTACTTC
j_call: TRBJ2-7
clone_size: -
d_call: TRBD2
v_call: TRBV11-2

cdr3_aa: CASSPIAGEGTDTQYF
cdr3_nt: TGTGCCAGCAGCCCAATAGCGGGAGAGGGCACAGATACGCAGTATTTT
j_call: TRBJ2-3
clone_size: once
d_call: TRBD2
v_call: TRBV3-1/TRBV3-2

cdr3_aa: CASSAQPQTGYEQYF
cdr3_nt: TGTGCCAGCAGCGCTCAACCGCAGACAGGCTACGAGCAGTACTTC
j_call: TRBJ2-7
clone_size: -
d_call: -
v_call: TRBV9

cdr3_aa: CASSLSGLGLQFF
cdr3_nt: TGTGCCAGCAGCTTGTCGGGACTGGGGTTGCAGTTCTTC
j_call: TRBJ2-1
clone_size: -
d_call: -
v_call: TRBV5-6

cdr3_aa: CASSLGGGGASSYNSPLHF
cdr3_nt: TGTGCCAGCAGTCTGGGGGGGGGAGGGGCGAGCTCCTATAATTCACCCCTCCACTTT
j_call: TRBJ1-6
clone_size: -
d_call: -
v_call: TRBV28

cdr3_aa: CASSYGTSNQPQHF
cdr3_nt: TGTGCCAGCAGTTACGGTACAAGCAATCAGCCCCAGCATTTT
j_call: TRBJ1-5
clone_size: few
d_call: -
v_call: TRBV6-2/TRBV6-3

cdr3_aa: CASSSGGSSYNEQFF
cdr3_nt: TGTGCCAGCAGCAGCGGGGGTAGCTCCTACAATGAGCAGTTCTTC
j_call: TRBJ2-1
clone_size: many
d_call: TRBD2
v_call: TRBV9

cdr3_aa: CASSGVGGEAGRSSYEQYF
cdr3_nt: TGTGCCAGCAGTGGGGTTGGGGGCGAAGCGGGAAGGAGCTCCTACGAGCAGTACTTC
j_call: TRBJ2-7
clone_size: -
d_call: -
v_call: TRBV6-1

cdr3_aa: CASSIWGQVSNQPQHF
cdr3_nt: TGTGCCAGTAGTATATGGGGCCAGGTTAGCAATCAGCCCCAGCATTTT
j_call: TRBJ1-5
clone_size: once
d_call: -
v_call: TRBV19

cdr3_aa: CASSFFPGAGSTDTQYF
cdr3_nt: TGTGCCAGCAGTTTCTTCCCAGGGGCCGGAAGCACAGATACGCAGTATTTT
j_call: TRBJ2-3
clone_size: -
d_call: -
v_call: TRBV28

cdr3_aa: CASSLEGTGTMYGYTF
cdr3_nt: TGTGCCAGCAGCTTAGAGGGGACAGGGACGATGTATGGCTACACCTTC
j_call: TRBJ1-2
clone_size: -
d_call: TRBD1
v_call: TRBV7-8

cdr3_aa: CASSLVQGAYNEQFF
cdr3_nt: TGCGCCAGCAGCTTGGTACAGGGAGCATACAATGAGCAGTTCTTC
j_call: TRBJ2-1
clone_size: -
d_call: -
v_call: TRBV5-1

cdr3_aa: CASSPTGTVYEQYF
cdr3_nt: TGTGCCAGCAGCCCCACCGGGACAGTTTACGAGCAGTACTTC
j_call: TRBJ2-7
clone_size: few
d_call: TRBD1
v_call: TRBV5-6

cdr3_aa: CVSSGVYGYTF
cdr3_nt: TGTGTGAGCTCGGGGGTTTATGGCTACACCTTC
j_call: TRBJ1-2
clone_size: -
d_call: -
v_call: TRBV12-3/TRBV12-4

cdr3_aa: CASSLQWDTQYF
cdr3_nt: TGTGCCAGCAGCTTACAGTGGGATACGCAGTATTTT
j_call: TRBJ2-3
clone_size: few
d_call: -
v_call: TRBV7-2

cdr3_aa: CASSEYTSGIYNEQFF
cdr3_nt: TGCGCCAGCAGTGAGTATACCAGCGGGATTTACAATGAGCAGTTCTTC
j_call: TRBJ2-1
clone_size: few
d_call: TRBD2
v_call: TRBV10-1

cdr3_aa: CASSESPGNTEAFF
cdr3_nt: TGCGCCAGCAGTGAGTCGCCGGGGAACACTGAAGCTTTCTTT
j_call: TRBJ1-1
clone_size: -
d_call: -
v_call: TRBV10-1

cdr3_aa: CASSQDQKRRYEQYF
cdr3_nt: TGTGCCAGCAGCCAAGATCAGAAGCGGAGGTACGAGCAGTACTTC
j_call: TRBJ2-7
clone_size: -
d_call: -
v_call: TRBV3-1/TRBV3-2

cdr3_aa: CASSRSTVNYGYTF
cdr3_nt: TGTGCCAGTAGTAGATCGACAGTTAACTATGGCTACACCTTC
j_call: TRBJ1-2
clone_size: -
d_call: -
v_call: TRBV19

cdr3_aa: CASSPRTGETQYF
cdr3_nt: TGTGCCAGCAGTCCCCGGACAGGAGAGACCCAGTACTTC
j_call: TRBJ2-5
clone_size: few
d_call: TRBD1
v_call: TRBV27

cdr3_aa: CASRYAGTGYGYTF
cdr3_nt: TGTGCCAGCAGATACGCCGGGACAGGGTATGGCTACACCTTC
j_call: TRBJ1-2
clone_size: -
d_call: TRBD1
v_call: TRBV5-6

cdr3_aa: CASSLTNADNPNTGELFF
cdr3_nt: TGTGCCAGCAGCCTAACCAACGCGGACAACCCGAACACCGGGGAGCTGTTTTTT
j_call: TRBJ2-2
clone_size: once
d_call: -
v_call: TRBV2

cdr3_aa: CASSLTGPRIAKNIQYF
cdr3_nt: TGCGCCAGCAGCTTAACAGGGCCAAGGATAGCCAAAAACATTCAGTACTTC
j_call: TRBJ2-4
clone_size: -
d_call: -
v_call: TRBV5-1

cdr3_aa: CACGPNTGELFF
cdr3_nt: TGTGCCTGCGGCCCCAACACCGGGGAGCTGTTTTTT
j_call: TRBJ2-2
clone_size: -
d_call: -
v_call: TRBV27

cdr3_aa: CASSLGLAGSTFYEQYF
cdr3_nt: TGTGCCAGCAGCTTAGGACTAGCGGGATCCACCTTCTACGAGCAGTACTTC
j_call: TRBJ2-7
clone_size: -
d_call: TRBD2
v_call: TRBV7-2

cdr3_aa: CASSESAFRGGYTF
cdr3_nt: TGCGCCAGCAGTGAGTCGGCTTTCCGGGGTGGCTACACCTTC
j_call: TRBJ1-2
clone_size: -
d_call: -
v_call: TRBV10-2

cdr3_aa: CAWSRQGGSNQPQHF
cdr3_nt: TGTGCCTGGAGTCGACAGGGCGGTAGCAATCAGCCCCAGCATTTT
j_call: TRBJ1-5
clone_size: -
d_call: TRBD1
v_call: TRBV30

cdr3_aa: CASSTDPGGYNEQFF
cdr3_nt: TGTGCCAGCAGCACCGACCCGGGGGGCTACAATGAGCAGTTCTTC
j_call: TRBJ2-1
clone_size: -
d_call: TRBD2
v_call: TRBV5-4